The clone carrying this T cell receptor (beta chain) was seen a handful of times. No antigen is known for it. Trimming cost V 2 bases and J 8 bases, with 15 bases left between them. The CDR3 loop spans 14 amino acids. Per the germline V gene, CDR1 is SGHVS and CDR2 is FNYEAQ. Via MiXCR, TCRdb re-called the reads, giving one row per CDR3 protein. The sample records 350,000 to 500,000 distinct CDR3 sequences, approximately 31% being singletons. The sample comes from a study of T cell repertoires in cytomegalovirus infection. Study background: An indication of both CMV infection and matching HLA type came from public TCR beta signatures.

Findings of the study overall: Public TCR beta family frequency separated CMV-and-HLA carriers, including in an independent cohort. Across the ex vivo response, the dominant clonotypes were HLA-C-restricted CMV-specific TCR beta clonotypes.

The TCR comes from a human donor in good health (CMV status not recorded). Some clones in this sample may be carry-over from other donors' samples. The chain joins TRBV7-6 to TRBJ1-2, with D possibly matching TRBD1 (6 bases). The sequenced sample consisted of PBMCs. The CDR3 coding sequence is TGTGCCAGCAGCTTATTTCCGGGGGCAGGCGGCTACACCTTC. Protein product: CASSLFPGAGGYTF.